The T cell receptor beta chain described here comes from a study of OX40 agonist ivuxolimab in advanced cancers. Study background: In this trial design, patients received ivuxolimab intravenously at 0.01 to 10 mg/kg every 2 weeks. General study findings and limits: Also present in some nonresponders was a low level of normalized T-cell clonal expansion.

This clone was counted between two and nine times. The antigen is not known. V lost 5 bases and J lost 6, with 16 bases in between. The CDR3 has 14 amino acids. The germline V gene encodes CDR1 SGHAT and CDR2 FQNNGV. Excluded were patients having autoimmune disease history or systemic immunosuppression. Drawing of blood for sampling happened at baseline, at cycle 4 day 1, and at cycle 7 day 1. Generated by immunoSEQ multiplex PCR, the TCRdb table keeps only in-frame clones and is missing some. The sample lists roughly 89,000 clones, roughly 91% occurring once. This receptor was obtained from an adult with an advanced solid tumor such as melanoma, head and neck, liver or kidney cancer. Sample: CD4+ or CD8+ T cells sorted from blood, taken in a trial of the OX40 agonist ivuxolimab. The chain joins TRBV11-2 to TRBJ1-2, with a weak D call TRBD1 (6 bases). The CDR3 DNA reads TGTGCCAGCAGCCCGGGAACGAGGACAGATGGCTACACCTTC. Its translation: CASSPGTRTDGYTF. Full variable domain (rest looked up from reference TRBV11-2 and TRBJ1-2): EAGVAQSPRYKIIEKRQSVAFWCNPISGHATLYWYQQILGQGPKLLIQFQNNGVVDDSQLPKDRFSAERLKGVDSTLKIQPAKLEDSAVYLCASSPGTRTDGYTFGSGTRLTVV.